Each of the 26 T cell receptor beta chains below was sequenced from the same sample in a study of siplizumab effects on memory and regulatory T cells. Sequenced by immunoSEQ multiplex PCR; TCRdb stores in-frame clones only, minus some. The sample has more than 75,000 clones, approximately 93% seen once; the top ten hold 6.5%. The material sequenced was CD8+ T cells sorted from blood. The source is a human donor in good health.

The rearrangement links TRBV14 to TRBJ1-5, with D maybe TRBD1 (6 bases). V gave up 4 bases and J gave up 2 bases, with 15 bases separating them. CDR1 is SGHDN and CDR2 is FVKESK in the germline V gene. The CDR3 sequence is 16 residues long. CDR3 DNA sequence: TGTGCCAGCAGCCGGGCCCGGGGGCCTCGCAATCAGCCCCAGCATTTT. Translation gives CASSRARGPRNQPQHF.

The chain is built from TRBV15 and TRBJ2-1; no definite D call. V lost 3 bases and J 10 bases, leaving 25 bases between the germline ends. CDR1 is LNHNV, CDR2 YYDKDF, per germline (reference sequence). The CDR3 extends over 17 amino acids. DNA for the CDR3: TGTGCCACCAGCAGCCCAAGTGAAATTATGGGAACTCGGGAGCAGTTCTTC. This gives the protein CATSSPSEIMGTREQFF.

The chain joins TRBV6-1 to TRBJ1-1; D not resolved. Trimming stripped 4 bases from V and 8 bases from J, with 17 bases between. CDR3 length: 14 residues. Germline V gene lookup returns CDR1 MNHNS and CDR2 SASEGT. The CDR3 protein is CASSAHEKGKEAFF. The CDR3 DNA follows: TGTGCCAGCAGTGCCCACGAAAAGGGAAAGGAAGCTTTCTTT.

The chain couples TRBV5-6 to TRBJ1-2, with TRBD1 matching over 8 bases. There are 15 residues in the CDR3. The germline V gene has CDR1 SGHDT and CDR2 YYEEEE. Losses at the gene ends were 4 bases for V and 5 bases for J; bases not matched to a gene: 10. The CDR3 here is CASSGAAGGRYGYTF. DNA of the CDR3: TGTGCCAGCAGCGGGGCGGCAGGGGGCCGGTATGGCTACACCTTC.

The chain couples TRBV27 to TRBJ2-7; 14 nucleotides agree with TRBD2. CDR1 and CDR2 (germline): MNHEY, SMNVEV (reference sequence). Trimming at V came to 5 bases and at J to 3 bases, leaving 6 bases not matched to a gene. This CDR3 spans 16 amino acids. The CDR3 DNA reads as TGTGCCAGCAGTCCCCGGACTAGCGGGAGGATCTACGAGCAGTACTTC. Translation gives CASSPRTSGRIYEQYF.

V and J are TRBV27 and TRBJ1-5, with D possibly matching TRBD1 (5 bases). CDR1 and CDR2 (germline): MNHEY, SMNVEV (reference sequence). V was trimmed by 2 bases and J by 4 bases, leaving 9 bases between them. The CDR3 runs 14 residues. This CDR3 is CASSLRGLNQPQHF. CDR3 in DNA: TGTGCCAGCAGTTTAAGGGGCCTAAATCAGCCCCAGCATTTT.

This chain links TRBV27 with TRBJ2-1; 8 bases map to TRBD2. Germline trimming cut 6 bases from V and 7 bases from J; bases unmatched to any gene: 5. From germline, CDR1 is MNHEY and CDR2 SMNVEV (reference sequence). This CDR3 is built from 13 residues. CDR3: CASRGLEVNEQFF. CDR3 nucleotide sequence: TGTGCCAGCAGGGGACTAGAAGTAAATGAGCAGTTCTTC.

The chain has TRBV19 and TRBJ1-2; TRBD1 aligns across 9 bases. The CDR3 has 12 amino acids. J lost 8 bases, V lost 3 bases, and 1 base had no gene match. Germline V gene data show CDR1 as LNHDA and CDR2 as SQIVND (reference sequence). CDR3: CASSMGQGGYTF. The CDR3 DNA reads TGTGCCAGTAGTATGGGACAGGGAGGCTACACCTTC.

J is TRBJ2-7 and V is TRBV5-4; D not certain. V was shortened by 0 bases and J by 0 bases, with 10 bases between the two germline ends. The germline V gene has CDR1 SGHNT and CDR2 YYREEE (reference sequence). The CDR3 spans 15 residues. Written as DNA, the CDR3 is TGTGCCAGCAGCTTGGATGCCCGAAGCTCCTACGAGCAGTACTTC. This codes for CASSLDARSSYEQYF.

The V gene is TRBV4-3, the J gene TRBJ2-2, with 11 bases matching TRBD1. This CDR3 is 16 amino acids long. With V trimmed by 4 bases and J by 6 bases, 7 bases remained unmatched. The germline gives CDR1 LGHNA, CDR2 YSLEER. DNA for the CDR3: TGCGCCAGCAGCCCGTTGGGACAGGGGGGGGCCGGGGAGCTGTTTTTT. As protein: CASSPLGQGGAGELFF.

This chain joins TRBV21-1 and TRBJ1-1. TRBV21-1 is marked as a pseudogene. CDR3 length equals 13 residues. CDR3 protein: CASSKVRGTEAFF. Written as DNA, the CDR3 is TGTGCCAGCAGCAAAGTGAGAGGCACTGAAGCTTTCTTT.

The rearrangement uses TRBV5-6 and TRBJ2-7; D call uncertain. Germline-derived CDR1 and CDR2 are SGHDT and YYEEEE. The CDR3 totals 14 residues. V gave up 0 bases and J gave up 5 bases, with 12 bases separating them. This CDR3 is CASSLVRPANEQYF. CDR3 DNA: TGTGCCAGCAGCTTGGTCCGACCAGCGAACGAGCAGTACTTC.

The rearrangement joins TRBV15 to TRBJ1-4, with D possibly TRBD1 on 5 matching bases. Between the trimmed V and J ends, which lost 0 bases and 10 bases, there was a span of 15 bases. The CDR3 totals 15 residues. Per germline, CDR1 LNHNV and CDR2 YYDKDF (reference sequence). The CDR3 reads CATSRDSRGSGKLFF. The CDR3, as DNA: TGTGCCACCAGCAGAGATAGTAGGGGCTCGGGAAAACTGTTTTTT.

The CDR3 here is CACGTSYGYTF. CDR3 DNA sequence: TGTGCCTGCGGGACCTCTTATGGCTACACCTTC. J is TRBJ1-2 and V is TRBV30; D is possibly TRBD1 (5 bases). The CDR3 totals 11 residues. V dropped 6 bases and J dropped 5 bases, with 10 bases sitting between them. Germline V lookup: CDR1 GTSNPN, CDR2 SVGIG (reference sequence).

V usage is TRBV19 and J usage is TRBJ1-1; D is uncertain. The CDR3 is 13 amino acids. Germline V gives CDR1 LNHDA, CDR2 SQIVND (reference sequence). The V gene lost 6 bases and the J gene lost 0 bases, with 8 bases spanning the gap. CDR3 DNA sequence: TGTGCCAGTAGCCTTGGGTTGAACACTGAAGCTTTCTTT. Protein sequence: CASSLGLNTEAFF. Full variable domain (rest looked up from reference TRBV19 and TRBJ1-1): DGGITQSPKYLFRKEGQNVTLSCEQNLNHDAMYWYRQDPGQGLRLIYYSQIVNDFQKGDIAEGYSVSREKKESFPLTVTSAQKNPTAFYLCASSLGLNTEAFFGQGTRLTVV.

The chain has TRBV2 and TRBJ2-7; D remains unclear. The V end was cut by 4 bases, the J end by 3 bases, with 13 bases between. From germline, CDR1 is SNHLY and CDR2 FYNNEI. The CDR3 totals 14 residues. This chain's CDR3 is CASSGVESVYEQYF. The CDR3 nucleotides are TGTGCCAGCAGTGGAGTAGAGTCGGTCTACGAGCAGTACTTC.

V is TRBV7-9 and J is TRBJ2-5, with D unresolved. The V end was cut by 1 base, the J end by 2 bases, with 17 bases between. Germline assignment: CDR1 SEHNR and CDR2 FQNEAQ (reference sequence). The CDR3 is made up of 17 amino acids. Here the CDR3 DNA reads TGTGCCAGCAGCTTAGGGACCCTAGGCAGTTTTCAAGAGACCCAGTACTTC. Its protein is CASSLGTLGSFQETQYF.

J is TRBJ2-5 and V is TRBV5-1, with 10 bases fitting TRBD2. This CDR3 is 17 amino acids long. The V gene end was trimmed by 3 bases and the J gene end by 4 bases; junction bases not matched to a gene: 12. Germline V gives CDR1 SGHRS, CDR2 YFSETQ. The CDR3 spells CASSSIGLAGAGETQYF. The CDR3 region has the DNA TGCGCCAGCAGCTCCATAGGCCTAGCGGGAGCTGGAGAGACCCAGTACTTC. Looking up the rest from reference TRBV5-1 and TRBJ2-5 gives the full variable domain: KAGVTQTPRYLIKTRGQQVTLSCSPISGHRSVSWYQQTPGQGLQFLFEYFSETQRNKGNFPGRFSGRQFSNSRSEMNVSTLELGDSALYLCASSSIGLAGAGETQYFGPGTRLLVL.

This CDR3 reads CASSLDAKQYF. CDR3 sequence (DNA): TGCGCCAGCAGCTTGGACGCCAAGCAGTACTTC. This rearrangement joins TRBV5-1 to TRBJ2-7; D call uncertain. The CDR3 is 11 amino acids. In germline, CDR1 is SGHRS, CDR2 YFSETQ. The V and J ends lost 0 bases and 8 bases respectively, with 6 bases between them.

The chain combines TRBV27 with TRBJ2-1; 7 bases align to TRBD2. This CDR3 spans 16 amino acids. The germline V gene encodes CDR1 MNHEY and CDR2 SMNVEV (reference sequence). V lost 0 bases, J lost 4 bases, and 6 bases stayed unmatched. The CDR3 sequence is CASSLSSGAGYNEQFF. The DNA for the CDR3 is TGTGCCAGCAGTTTATCCAGCGGGGCAGGGTACAATGAGCAGTTCTTC.

The chain combines TRBV6-1 with TRBJ1-2, with D possibly being TRBD1 (6 bases). Germline assignment: CDR1 MNHNS and CDR2 SASEGT. The length of the CDR3 is 16 residues. Trimming took 4 bases from V and 4 from J, leaving 19 bases between them. This CDR3 is CASSAPWRGAIYGYTF. CDR3 DNA: TGTGCCAGCAGTGCCCCGTGGCGGGGGGCGATCTATGGCTACACCTTC.

The CDR3 loop is CASGLPLALSIVNEQFF. As DNA, the CDR3 is TGTGCTAGTGGTTTGCCGTTGGCGTTGAGTATTGTCAATGAGCAGTTCTTC. The chain joins TRBV12-5 to TRBJ2-1; D gene ambiguous. This CDR3 contains 17 residues. Deletions cut 2 bases from V and 6 bases from J, with 20 bases between. Looked up from germline, CDR1 is LGHNT and CDR2 is FRNRAP.

This rearrangement joins TRBV27 to TRBJ2-7, with 8 bases matching TRBD2. In germline, CDR1 is MNHEY, CDR2 SMNVEV (reference sequence). Trimming cost V 4 bases and J 5 bases; bases outside gene matches: 13. The length of the CDR3 is 16 residues. The CDR3 loop is CASSYRGREGPHEQYF. The CDR3, as DNA: TGTGCCAGCAGTTATCGGGGTCGGGAGGGACCCCACGAGCAGTACTTC.

This clone was recorded a few times. The chain is built from TRBV19 and TRBJ1-3; D is unclear. V was pared by 3 bases and J by 7 bases, with 4 bases between. The CDR3 is 11 amino acids. Germline values: CDR1 LNHDA, CDR2 SQIVND (reference sequence). The chain's CDR3 is CASSISNTIYF. The CDR3 DNA follows: TGTGCCAGTAGTATTTCGAACACCATATATTTT.

The chain is built from TRBV13 and TRBJ2-5; a possible D gene is TRBD2 (6 bases). V was cut by 3 bases and J by 1 base, with 9 bases left in between. Germline V CDR1 and CDR2: PRHDT, FYEKMQ (reference sequence). This CDR3 region has 14 residues. The chain's CDR3 is CASSFGGSQETQYF. As DNA, the CDR3 is TGTGCCAGCAGCTTCGGGGGTTCCCAAGAGACCCAGTACTTC.

The chain has TRBV4-1 and TRBJ2-7, with no clear D. CDR1 is MGHRA, CDR2 YSYEKL, per germline. The CDR3 runs 15 residues. Trimming cost V 1 base and J 0 bases, with 10 bases left between them. CDR3 residues: CASSQAPRSSYEQYF. The CDR3 DNA follows: TGCGCCAGCAGCCAAGCGCCTAGAAGCTCCTACGAGCAGTACTTC.